The following is a T cell receptor beta chain sequence with its context. This sample stems from a study of blood T cell repertoires in COVID-19. Turning to the study itself: Sites across the United States, Italy and Spain contributed samples from acute and convalescent COVID-19. Sample material is recorded as cDNA or gDNA derived from T cells, B-cell-depleted T cells, or PBMCs.

Per the original data handling: Quantification of nucleated cells was approximated via reference gene primer amplification. TCRdb's table, derived via immunoSEQ multiplex PCR, lists solely in-frame clones and lacks some. From that table come the V and J calls and clone size; the DNA was used to work out D and trimming. The sample has more than 250,000 clones; about nine tenths are singletons. V lost 0 bases to trimming and J lost 3 bases, with 9 bases between them. The CDR3 loop spans 14 amino acids. Germline CDR1 SGHNT, CDR2 YENEEA. The clonotype comes from a man aged 45 to 65 with active or convalescent COVID-19. Sequenced input: peripheral blood. The chain couples TRBV11-3 to TRBJ2-7; D gene uncertain. The CDR3 region has the DNA TGTGCCAGCAGCTTAGAGGGCAAGAACTACGAGCAGTACTTC. It specifies CASSLEGKNYEQYF.